This is a list of T cell receptor beta chains from one sample in a study of T cell responses to AZD1222 COVID-19 vaccine. Generated by immunoSEQ multiplex PCR, the TCRdb table keeps only in-frame clones and is missing some. The sample consists of roughly 140,000 clones, approximately 91% of them appearing once. The sample in question was peripheral blood, obtained after recovery from COVID-19. Receptors were obtained from an adult who had recovered from COVID-19. Each CDR3 is given with its conserved first and last residue.

len: 14
v_gene: TRBV3-1/TRBV3-2
CDR3aa: CASRNGQTNTEAFF

len: 15
v_gene: TRBV7-2
CDR3aa: CASSPQGGDYNEQFF

len: 15
v_gene: TRBV6-5
CDR3aa: CASSYKGRGNEKLFF

len: 13
v_gene: TRBV27
CDR3aa: CASSWSSNQPQHF

len: 14
v_gene: TRBV9
CDR3aa: CASSVGLTNEKLFF

len: 15
v_gene: TRBV19
CDR3aa: CASSILAMSYNEQFF

len: 15
v_gene: TRBV14
CDR3aa: CASSHQAGLNYEQYF

len: 13
v_gene: TRBV12-3/TRBV12-4
CDR3aa: CASRTTGNYGHTF

len: 17
v_gene: TRBV7-3
CDR3aa: CASSLSIGGSSYNEQFF

len: 13
v_gene: TRBV3-1/TRBV3-2
CDR3aa: CASSQSGPNEQFF

len: 15
v_gene: TRBV5-1
CDR3aa: CASSLELAGYNEQFF

len: 15
v_gene: TRBV7-8
CDR3aa: CASSTRDRVISGYTF

len: 14
v_gene: TRBV10-3
CDR3aa: CAISRTGSGNTIYF

len: 15
v_gene: TRBV19
CDR3aa: CASSTPGQGGDTQYF

len: 15
v_gene: TRBV19
CDR3aa: CASSIDSGRGREQFF

len: 17
v_gene: TRBV5-8
CDR3aa: CASRTQGEGSSNQPQHF

len: 16
v_gene: TRBV27
CDR3aa: CASSFPASGKGYEQYF

len: 14
v_gene: TRBV27
CDR3aa: CATSDRGPLDTQYF

len: 16
v_gene: TRBV7-3
CDR3aa: CASSSRTSGGLVEQFF

len: 15
v_gene: TRBV7-3
CDR3aa: CASSSLDSCNQPQHF

len: 17
v_gene: TRBV19
CDR3aa: CASSFLWLPGQGHGYTF

len: 15
v_gene: TRBV5-4
CDR3aa: CASSPGTKGTDTQYF

len: 13
v_gene: TRBV3-1/TRBV3-2
CDR3aa: CASSQDGRNTIYF

len: 17
v_gene: TRBV28
CDR3aa: CASSPSGTSGTYNEQFF

len: 14
v_gene: TRBV2
CDR3aa: CASSPWTEGYGYTF

len: 13
v_gene: TRBV2
CDR3aa: CASMGQSNQPQHF

len: 14
v_gene: TRBV7-3
CDR3aa: CASSPGQGHTEAFF

len: 14
v_gene: TRBV20-1
CDR3aa: CSASAPGAIYEAFF

len: 14
v_gene: TRBV4-3
CDR3aa: CASSHQRGNYEQYF

len: 14
v_gene: TRBV5-6
CDR3aa: CASSLGTGYYEQYF

len: 13
v_gene: TRBV27
CDR3aa: CASSMQVWDTQYF

len: 14
v_gene: TRBV5-6
CDR3aa: CASSPRDRVHGYTF

len: 16
v_gene: TRBV7-8
CDR3aa: CASSLAGGGGWTEAFF

len: 12
v_gene: TRBV15
CDR3aa: CATSYGGETQYF

len: 15
v_gene: TRBV10-2
CDR3aa: CASSEGLGGVDTQYF

len: 14
v_gene: TRBV25-1
CDR3aa: CASSETILNTEAFF

len: 14
v_gene: TRBV19
CDR3aa: CASLEVGANYGYTF

len: 16
v_gene: TRBV5-1
CDR3aa: CASSVGTGGSNQPQHF

len: 13
v_gene: TRBV5-1
CDR3aa: CASSSEENTEAFF

len: 14
v_gene: TRBV5-1
CDR3aa: CASSLEWDSYEQYF

len: 16
v_gene: TRBV19
CDR3aa: CASSISGLAGSYEQYF

len: 16
v_gene: TRBV19
CDR3aa: CASSIQGGQGVYEQYF

len: 12
v_gene: TRBV6-5
CDR3aa: CASSYSGEGAFF

len: 13
v_gene: TRBV4-3
CDR3aa: CASSRAVNTEAFF

len: 13
v_gene: TRBV19
CDR3aa: CASRFQGTDTQYF

len: 14
v_gene: TRBV24-1
CDR3aa: CATSDLGDQETQYF

len: 15
v_gene: TRBV5-4
CDR3aa: CASSRDRGQDYGYTF

len: 14
v_gene: TRBV15
CDR3aa: CATSAGITQETQYF